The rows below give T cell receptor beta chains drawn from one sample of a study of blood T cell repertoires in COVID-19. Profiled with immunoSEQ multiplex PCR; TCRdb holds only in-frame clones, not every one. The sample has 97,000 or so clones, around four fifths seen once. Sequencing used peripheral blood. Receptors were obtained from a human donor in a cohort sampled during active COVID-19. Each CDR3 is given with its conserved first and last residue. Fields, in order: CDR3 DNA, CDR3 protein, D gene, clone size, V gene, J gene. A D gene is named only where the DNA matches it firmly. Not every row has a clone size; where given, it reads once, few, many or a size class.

CDR3 DNA: TGTGCCAGCAGTTTCGGACAGGGCTATGGCTACACCTTC
CDR3 protein: CASSFGQGYGYTF
D gene: TRBD1
clone size: NA
V gene: TRBV28
J gene: TRBJ1-2

CDR3 DNA: TGTGCCAGCAGGCCGGACAGGGAATATGAGACCCAGTACTTC
CDR3 protein: CASRPDREYETQYF
D gene: TRBD1
clone size: NA
V gene: TRBV6-5
J gene: TRBJ2-5

CDR3 DNA: TGTGCCTGGCAACATGGCACTGAAGCTTTCTTT
CDR3 protein: CAWQHGTEAFF
D gene: NA
clone size: NA
V gene: TRBV30
J gene: TRBJ1-1

CDR3 DNA: TGTGCCAGCAGCCCGAGCGGGGTCACAGATACGCAGTATTTT
CDR3 protein: CASSPSGVTDTQYF
D gene: TRBD2
clone size: NA
V gene: TRBV3-1/TRBV3-2
J gene: TRBJ2-3

CDR3 DNA: TGTGCCAGCAGTTTAATCCGGACAGGTCAAGCCGGGGAGCTGTTTTTT
CDR3 protein: CASSLIRTGQAGELFF
D gene: TRBD1
clone size: NA
V gene: TRBV6-6
J gene: TRBJ2-2

CDR3 DNA: TGTGCCAGCAGCTTTTCGGCTGGGGCCAACGTCCTGACTTTC
CDR3 protein: CASSFSAGANVLTF
D gene: NA
clone size: NA
V gene: TRBV5-4
J gene: TRBJ2-6

CDR3 DNA: TGTGCCAGCAGCCGCGCCGCGGAGACCCAGTACTTC
CDR3 protein: CASSRAAETQYF
D gene: NA
clone size: NA
V gene: TRBV7-2
J gene: TRBJ2-5

CDR3 DNA: TGTGCCAGCAGTTACGGGCTCTCTGGGGCCAACGTCCTGACTTTC
CDR3 protein: CASSYGLSGANVLTF
D gene: NA
clone size: NA
V gene: TRBV6-2/TRBV6-3
J gene: TRBJ2-6

CDR3 DNA: TGTGCCAGTGCGGACGGAGGATTTTCTGGAAACACCATATATTTT
CDR3 protein: CASADGGFSGNTIYF
D gene: NA
clone size: NA
V gene: TRBV19
J gene: TRBJ1-3

CDR3 DNA: TGTGCCAGCAGTTTGCGGGAGAATCAGCCCCAGCATTTT
CDR3 protein: CASSLRENQPQHF
D gene: NA
clone size: NA
V gene: TRBV27
J gene: TRBJ1-5

CDR3 DNA: TGTGCCAGCAGCGCTCCGGGACTAGCGGGGATCTACGAGCAGTACTTC
CDR3 protein: CASSAPGLAGIYEQYF
D gene: TRBD2
clone size: few
V gene: TRBV5-4
J gene: TRBJ2-7

CDR3 DNA: TGTGCCAGCTCACCAAACCCAGGGGGGAGCTCTGGAAACACCATATATTTT
CDR3 protein: CASSPNPGGSSGNTIYF
D gene: TRBD1
clone size: NA
V gene: TRBV18
J gene: TRBJ1-3

CDR3 DNA: TGCAGTGCTAGTCGAGACAGGGGGACCTATGGCTACACCTTC
CDR3 protein: CSASRDRGTYGYTF
D gene: TRBD1
clone size: NA
V gene: TRBV20-1
J gene: TRBJ1-2

CDR3 DNA: TGTGCCAGCAGTTACGTGGGGCCAGAGACCCAGTACTTC
CDR3 protein: CASSYVGPETQYF
D gene: NA
clone size: once
V gene: TRBV6-2/TRBV6-3
J gene: TRBJ2-5

CDR3 DNA: TGCGCCAGCAGCTTGGCAGGGTCGACCTATGGCTACACCTTC
CDR3 protein: CASSLAGSTYGYTF
D gene: NA
clone size: NA
V gene: TRBV5-1
J gene: TRBJ1-2

CDR3 DNA: TGTGCCAGCAGGCCCACAGGGCCCAGGGGCTACACCTTC
CDR3 protein: CASRPTGPRGYTF
D gene: NA
clone size: NA
V gene: TRBV28
J gene: TRBJ1-2

CDR3 DNA: TGCGCCAGCAGCCTTGGACAGGGGGTGGATACGCAGTATTTT
CDR3 protein: CASSLGQGVDTQYF
D gene: TRBD1
clone size: NA
V gene: TRBV5-1
J gene: TRBJ2-3

CDR3 DNA: TGTGCCAGCAAAGACAGGGAGATAGCTAACTATGGCTACACCTTC
CDR3 protein: CASKDREIANYGYTF
D gene: TRBD1
clone size: NA
V gene: TRBV5-5
J gene: TRBJ1-2

CDR3 DNA: TGTGCCAGCAGTTACTGGGGGACAGGGAAAAATGAGCAGTTCTTC
CDR3 protein: CASSYWGTGKNEQFF
D gene: TRBD1
clone size: NA
V gene: TRBV6-5
J gene: TRBJ2-1

CDR3 DNA: TGTGCCAGTAGTAGGGACGGGACAGCATATGGCTACACCTTC
CDR3 protein: CASSRDGTAYGYTF
D gene: TRBD1
clone size: NA
V gene: TRBV19
J gene: TRBJ1-2

CDR3 DNA: TGTGCCAGCAGCTTGCAACAGCTAAACTATGGCTACACCTTC
CDR3 protein: CASSLQQLNYGYTF
D gene: NA
clone size: NA
V gene: TRBV5-6
J gene: TRBJ1-2

CDR3 DNA: TGCGCCAGCAGCCAAGAAGGGACTAGCGGGGGGCGCGAGCAGTTCTTC
CDR3 protein: CASSQEGTSGGREQFF
D gene: TRBD2
clone size: NA
V gene: TRBV4-1
J gene: TRBJ2-1

CDR3 DNA: TGTGCCAGCAGGCAACAGGGTAAAGGTGGCTACACCTTC
CDR3 protein: CASRQQGKGGYTF
D gene: NA
clone size: NA
V gene: TRBV6-5
J gene: TRBJ1-2

CDR3 DNA: TGTGCCAGCAGCTTAGACAGGGGGGAAGACAATTCACCCCTCCACTTT
CDR3 protein: CASSLDRGEDNSPLHF
D gene: TRBD1
clone size: NA
V gene: TRBV7-6
J gene: TRBJ1-6

CDR3 DNA: TGTGCCAGCAGCTTGGGACAGGGGCCAACCTACGAGCAGTACTTC
CDR3 protein: CASSLGQGPTYEQYF
D gene: TRBD1
clone size: NA
V gene: TRBV11-2
J gene: TRBJ2-7

CDR3 DNA: TGTGCCAGCAGCTTACCCTCTACTCAGACTAGCGGGGGAGAAGAGACCCAGTACTTC
CDR3 protein: CASSLPSTQTSGGEETQYF
D gene: TRBD2
clone size: NA
V gene: TRBV13
J gene: TRBJ2-5

CDR3 DNA: TGTGCCAGCAGCGAGGGCCCTCGGGCCTGGGGGGATCGTAGTTATAAAAGAAATGAGCAGTTCTTC
CDR3 protein: CASSEGPRAWGDRSYKRNEQFF
D gene: NA
clone size: NA
V gene: TRBV9
J gene: TRBJ2-1

CDR3 DNA: TGTGCCAGCAGTTACTCTAGGGGGATCAATCAGCCCCAGCATTTT
CDR3 protein: CASSYSRGINQPQHF
D gene: NA
clone size: NA
V gene: TRBV6-2/TRBV6-3
J gene: TRBJ1-5

CDR3 DNA: TGCGCCAGCAGCTCAATGTCAGGGGGCTCAGGAAACACCATATATTTT
CDR3 protein: CASSSMSGGSGNTIYF
D gene: TRBD1
clone size: NA
V gene: TRBV5-1
J gene: TRBJ1-3

CDR3 DNA: TGTGCCAGCTCACCGGCGTGGCGGCAGCCCCAGCATTTT
CDR3 protein: CASSPAWRQPQHF
D gene: NA
clone size: NA
V gene: TRBV18
J gene: TRBJ1-5

CDR3 DNA: TGTGCCAGCAGTCTACAGGGGACGAATCAGCCCCAGCATTTT
CDR3 protein: CASSLQGTNQPQHF
D gene: TRBD1
clone size: NA
V gene: TRBV9
J gene: TRBJ1-5

CDR3 DNA: TGTGCCAGCAGCTTTGACAGGGCCCCTAGCTACACCTTC
CDR3 protein: CASSFDRAPSYTF
D gene: TRBD1
clone size: NA
V gene: TRBV7-2
J gene: TRBJ1-2

CDR3 DNA: TGTGCCAGTAGTATAAGGGGATCACCCCTCCACTTT
CDR3 protein: CASSIRGSPLHF
D gene: NA
clone size: NA
V gene: TRBV19
J gene: TRBJ1-6

CDR3 DNA: TGCGCCAGCAGCCGCCGGACAGGGGGTTCTGGCTACACCTTC
CDR3 protein: CASSRRTGGSGYTF
D gene: TRBD1
clone size: once
V gene: TRBV5-1
J gene: TRBJ1-2

CDR3 DNA: TGTGCCAGCAGCCCGGACAGGGGGTTAAAAAACATTCAGTACTTC
CDR3 protein: CASSPDRGLKNIQYF
D gene: TRBD1
clone size: NA
V gene: TRBV6-6
J gene: TRBJ2-4

CDR3 DNA: TGTGCCAGTAGTATAACGACGGGGAGCTCCTACGAGCAGTACTTC
CDR3 protein: CASSITTGSSYEQYF
D gene: NA
clone size: NA
V gene: TRBV19
J gene: TRBJ2-7

CDR3 DNA: TGTGCCAGCAGCCAAGTCGGGGATTTGAACACTGAAGCTTTCTTT
CDR3 protein: CASSQVGDLNTEAFF
D gene: NA
clone size: NA
V gene: TRBV4-2
J gene: TRBJ1-1

CDR3 DNA: TGTGCCAGCAGCTCGCGGACTAGCGGGGGGTTTGAGACCCAGTACTTC
CDR3 protein: CASSSRTSGGFETQYF
D gene: TRBD2
clone size: NA
V gene: TRBV9
J gene: TRBJ2-5

CDR3 DNA: TGTGCCAGCTCACCATCGACAGGGGCTAGCAATCAGCCCCAGCATTTT
CDR3 protein: CASSPSTGASNQPQHF
D gene: TRBD1
clone size: NA
V gene: TRBV18
J gene: TRBJ1-5

CDR3 DNA: TGTGCTAGTGGTTTGGGGCGGACAGGGTCCTACGAGCAGTACTTC
CDR3 protein: CASGLGRTGSYEQYF
D gene: TRBD1
clone size: once
V gene: TRBV12-5
J gene: TRBJ2-7

CDR3 DNA: TGTGCCAGTAGACCGGGACTAGCAGGGGCAGATACGCAGTATTTT
CDR3 protein: CASRPGLAGADTQYF
D gene: TRBD2
clone size: NA
V gene: TRBV19
J gene: TRBJ2-3

CDR3 DNA: TGCGCCAGCAGCCCACTTACAGGGTTAATGAACACTGAAGCTTTCTTT
CDR3 protein: CASSPLTGLMNTEAFF
D gene: NA
clone size: NA
V gene: TRBV5-1
J gene: TRBJ1-1

CDR3 DNA: TGCGCCAGCAGCTTAGTCCCCGACAGGGGGCTAGGTGAGCAGTTCTTC
CDR3 protein: CASSLVPDRGLGEQFF
D gene: TRBD1
clone size: NA
V gene: TRBV5-1
J gene: TRBJ2-1

CDR3 DNA: TGTGCCAGCAGTTTTGACGGGAGCTCCTATAATTCACCCCTCCACTTT
CDR3 protein: CASSFDGSSYNSPLHF
D gene: NA
clone size: once
V gene: TRBV27
J gene: TRBJ1-6

CDR3 DNA: TGTGCCAGCAGCCCCCTTTCAGCGGGGGGCTTCAATGAGCAGTTCTTC
CDR3 protein: CASSPLSAGGFNEQFF
D gene: TRBD2
clone size: NA
V gene: TRBV9
J gene: TRBJ2-1

CDR3 DNA: TGTGCCAGCAGTGAAGTATATATAGGACAGTACAATCAGCCCCAGCATTTT
CDR3 protein: CASSEVYIGQYNQPQHF
D gene: NA
clone size: few
V gene: TRBV2
J gene: TRBJ1-5

CDR3 DNA: TGTGCCAGCAGCGCAGTCCTAGCGGGGACGGATGAGCAGTTCTTC
CDR3 protein: CASSAVLAGTDEQFF
D gene: TRBD2
clone size: NA
V gene: TRBV9
J gene: TRBJ2-1

CDR3 DNA: TGTGCCAGCAGCACCGGGGGCTATGGCTACACCTTC
CDR3 protein: CASSTGGYGYTF
D gene: NA
clone size: once
V gene: TRBV6-2/TRBV6-3
J gene: TRBJ1-2

CDR3 DNA: TGTGCCAGCACCGAACGGGGGGCTCAGGTCGGGGAGCTGTTTTTT
CDR3 protein: CASTERGAQVGELFF
D gene: NA
clone size: NA
V gene: TRBV11-1
J gene: TRBJ2-2

CDR3 DNA: TGTGCCAGCAGTGAACATGGTACGCAGTATTTT
CDR3 protein: CASSEHGTQYF
D gene: NA
clone size: few
V gene: TRBV5-6
J gene: TRBJ2-3

CDR3 DNA: TGTGCCAGCAGCAAAAGCCCTGTAACCTACGAGCAGTACTTC
CDR3 protein: CASSKSPVTYEQYF
D gene: NA
clone size: NA
V gene: TRBV11-3
J gene: TRBJ2-7

CDR3 DNA: TGTGCCAGCAGCTTATCCGGTAGCGGGGGGACCGGGGAGCTGTTTTTT
CDR3 protein: CASSLSGSGGTGELFF
D gene: TRBD2
clone size: NA
V gene: TRBV7-3
J gene: TRBJ2-2